These 5 T cell receptor beta chains were all obtained from the same sample, sequenced in a study of cytomegalovirus exposure and HLA in healthy donors (dated by TCRdb to about 2017). Receptor libraries were prepared by the immunoSEQ multiplex PCR assay. A mixture of 60 forward primers for TCR Vbeta segments and 13 reverse primers for TCR Jbeta segments was used in the multiplex PCR. Not all clones reach the TCRdb copy of this immuneACCESS table, which keeps in-frame sequences only. Checked studies attribute under half of the gap to unresolved V genes and leave the rest unexplained. This sample lists 95,000 to 150,000 clones; around 73% were detected once. About 8.2% of the sample is in the top ten clones. The sample consisted of PBMCs. These receptors all stem from a woman aged 40-49 years in good health and CMV-seropositive.

The gene calls are TRBV11-3 and TRBJ1-1, with D hard to call. V lost 3 bases and J lost 0, with 8 bases in between. CDR3 length: 14 residues. Germline CDR1 is SGHNT and CDR2 is YENEEA. CDR3 amino acids: CASSLRGMNTEAFF. DNA of the CDR3: TGTGCCAGCAGCTTGAGAGGGATGAACACTGAAGCTTTCTTT.

The DNA for the CDR3 is TGTGCCAGCAGCTTGGACAGGGCCACTGAAGCTTTCTTT. This encodes CASSLDRATEAFF. This rearrangement joins TRBV11-2 to TRBJ1-1; 8 positions match TRBD1. The germline gives CDR1 SGHAT, CDR2 FQNNGV. The CDR3 has 13 residues. The V gene end was trimmed by 3 bases and the J gene end by 4 bases; junction bases not matched to a gene: 1.

The rearrangement uses TRBV7-9 and TRBJ2-1, with a possible D match to TRBD2 (5 bases). There are 17 residues in the CDR3. Germline lookup yields CDR1 SEHNR and CDR2 FQNEAQ (reference sequence). With 2 bases removed from V and 0 bases from J, the gap between germline ends came to 14 bases. CDR3 sequence (DNA): TGTGCCAGCAGCTTACCCCCCGGGGTAGACTCCTACAATGAGCAGTTCTTC. It codes for CASSLPPGVDSYNEQFF.

V and J are TRBV1 and TRBJ2-6; TRBD1 is taken as the D call from the table, unchecked against the DNA. TRBV1 is described as a pseudogene. The CDR3 consists of 15 residues. CDR3 region: CTSSQGRSGANVLTF. CDR3 nucleotides: TGCACCAGCAGCCAGGGGCGCTCTGGGGCCAACGTCCTGACTTTC.

This rearrangement joins TRBV7-2 to TRBJ1-1, with unresolved D. The CDR3 has 14 amino acids. V lost 1 base and J 0 bases, leaving 6 bases between the germline ends. Germline values: CDR1 SGHTA, CDR2 FQGNSA. The DNA for the CDR3 is TGTGCCAGCAGCTTAGGAGTTGTGAACACTGAAGCTTTCTTT. It encodes CASSLGVVNTEAFF.